This entry lists 2 T cell receptor beta chains sequenced from one sample in a study of human T cells and chemical hapten exposure. TCRdb passed the RACE reads through MiXCR, listing each CDR3 protein once. The table includes 45,000 to 60,000 distinct CDR3 sequences, 12% detected once. Time point meaning: patch test 3, about 24 weeks after DPC sensitization. Specified treatment: therapeutic diphenylcyclopropenone sensitization with weekly scalp DPC. Sequencing was performed on whole blood, taken in connection with sensitization to the hapten diphenylcyclopropenone (DPC). The receptors derive from a young man with alopecia areata. Some clones in this sample may be carry-over from other donors' samples.

This clonotype turned up a few times. The chain has TRBV29-1 and TRBJ1-1, with D unclear. Germline CDR1 is SQVTM and CDR2 is ANQGSEA. V was pared by 7 bases and J by 8 bases, with 14 bases between. CDR3 length equals 11 residues. CDR3: CSAEDHTEAFF. The CDR3 nucleotides read TGCAGCGCCGAAGACCATACCGAAGCTTTCTTT. The full variable domain, completed using reference TRBV29-1 and TRBJ1-1, is SAVISQKPSRDICQRGTSLTIQCQVDSQVTMMFWYRQQPGQSLTLIATANQGSEATYESGFVIDKFPISRPNLTFSTLTVSNMSPEDSSIYLCSAEDHTEAFFGQGTRLTVV.

This clonotype was seen at least ten times. The rearrangement uses TRBV7-8 and TRBJ1-5; tentative D call: TRBD1 (6 bases). This CDR3 is 17 amino acids long. V lost 3 bases to trimming and J lost 10 bases, with 25 bases between them. Germline V gives CDR1 SGHVS, CDR2 FQNEAQ. The CDR3, as DNA: TGTGCCAGCAGCTTTGAGTCGGGGGCTGGAAGTCTTCGCCCCCAGCATTTT. Its translation is CASSFESGAGSLRPQHF. Using reference TRBV7-8 and TRBJ1-5 for the parts outside the CDR3, the full variable domain is GAGVSQSPRYKVAKRGQDVALRCDPISGHVSLFWYQQALGQGPEFLTYFQNEAQLDKSGLPSDRFFAERPEGSVSTLKIQRTQQEDSAVYLCASSFESGAGSLRPQHFGDGTRLSIL.